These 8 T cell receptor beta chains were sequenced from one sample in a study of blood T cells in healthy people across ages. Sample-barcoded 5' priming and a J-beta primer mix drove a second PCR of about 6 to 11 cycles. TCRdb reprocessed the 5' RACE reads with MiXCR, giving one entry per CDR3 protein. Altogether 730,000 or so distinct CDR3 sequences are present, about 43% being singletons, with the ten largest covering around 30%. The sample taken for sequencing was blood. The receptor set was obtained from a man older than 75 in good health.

CDR3 nucleotides: TGTGCCAGCAGTTTATCGGGAAGGGGGACCTACGAGCAGTACTTC. This encodes CASSLSGRGTYEQYF. V is TRBV27 and J is TRBJ2-4; perhaps TRBD1 as D (6 bases). The last part of the DNA fits TRBJ2-7 better; the J call may be wrong. CDR1 is MNHEY and CDR2 is SMNVEV in the germline V gene (reference sequence). The CDR3 loop spans 15 amino acids.

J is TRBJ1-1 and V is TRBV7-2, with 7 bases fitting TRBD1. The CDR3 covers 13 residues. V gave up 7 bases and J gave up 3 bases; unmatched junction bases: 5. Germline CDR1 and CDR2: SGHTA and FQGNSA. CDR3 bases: TGTGCCAGCACCACTACAGGGGACACTGAAGCTTTCTTT. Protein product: CASTTTGDTEAFF.

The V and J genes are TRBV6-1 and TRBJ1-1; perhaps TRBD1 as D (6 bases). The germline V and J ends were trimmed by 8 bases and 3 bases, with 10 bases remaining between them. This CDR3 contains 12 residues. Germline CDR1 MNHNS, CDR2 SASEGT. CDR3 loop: CASYRDDTEAFF. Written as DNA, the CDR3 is TGTGCCAGCTACAGGGATGACACTGAAGCTTTCTTT.

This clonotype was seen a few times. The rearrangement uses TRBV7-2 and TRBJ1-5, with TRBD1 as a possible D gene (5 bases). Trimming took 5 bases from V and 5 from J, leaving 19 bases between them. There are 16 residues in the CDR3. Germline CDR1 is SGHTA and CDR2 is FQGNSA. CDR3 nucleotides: TGTGCCAGCAGCCCGAACCCCCACATGACAGATCAGCCCCAGCATTTT. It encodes CASSPNPHMTDQPQHF.

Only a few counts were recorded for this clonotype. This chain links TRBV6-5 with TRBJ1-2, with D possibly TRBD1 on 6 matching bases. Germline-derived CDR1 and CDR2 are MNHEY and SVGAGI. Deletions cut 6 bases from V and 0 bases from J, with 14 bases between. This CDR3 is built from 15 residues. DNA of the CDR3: TGTGCCAGCAGCGGACAGCTTACATCTAACTATGGCTACACCTTC. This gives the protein CASSGQLTSNYGYTF.

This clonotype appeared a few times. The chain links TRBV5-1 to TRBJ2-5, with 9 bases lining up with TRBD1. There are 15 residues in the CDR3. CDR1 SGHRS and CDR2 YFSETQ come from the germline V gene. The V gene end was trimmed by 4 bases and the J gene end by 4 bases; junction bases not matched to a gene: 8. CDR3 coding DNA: TGCGCCAGCAGCCAAACCGGGACAGGGAGAGAGACCCAGTACTTC. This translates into CASSQTGTGRETQYF.

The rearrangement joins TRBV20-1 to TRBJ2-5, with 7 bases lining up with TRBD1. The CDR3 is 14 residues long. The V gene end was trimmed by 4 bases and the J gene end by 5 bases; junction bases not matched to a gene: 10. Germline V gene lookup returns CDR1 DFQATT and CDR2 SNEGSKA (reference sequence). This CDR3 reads CSANRRQGKETQYF. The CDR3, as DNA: TGCAGTGCTAACCGACGACAGGGAAAGGAGACCCAGTACTTC.

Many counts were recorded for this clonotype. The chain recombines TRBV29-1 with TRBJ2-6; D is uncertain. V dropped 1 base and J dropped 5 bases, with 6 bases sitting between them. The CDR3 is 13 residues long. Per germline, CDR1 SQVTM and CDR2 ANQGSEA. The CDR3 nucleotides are TGCAGCGTTGAAGCAGGACGGGCCAACGTCCTGACTTTC. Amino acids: CSVEAGRANVLTF.